The 21 T cell receptor beta chains below all came from one sample that was sequenced in a study of tumor T cells in aggressive B-cell lymphoma. TCRdb's table, derived via immunoSEQ multiplex PCR, lists solely in-frame clones and lacks some. This sample has thousands of clones; roughly four fifths occur once, and the top ten carry 48%. Sample: tumor tissue. These receptors all come from an adult with diffuse large B cell lymphoma.

In this sample, this clone turned up a few times. The CDR3 sequence is CSVEAGNNQPQHF. The CDR3 DNA follows: TGCAGCGTTGAGGCAGGGAACAATCAGCCCCAGCATTTT. The chain is built from TRBV29-1 and TRBJ1-5; a possible D gene is TRBD1 (5 bases). The germline V gene encodes CDR1 SQVTM and CDR2 ANQGSEA. Trimming shortened V by 3 bases and J by 3 bases, and 9 bases separated the two germline ends. CDR3 size: 13 residues.

This chain joins TRBV2 and TRBJ2-7; D unclear. Germline V CDR1 and CDR2: SNHLY, FYNNEI. Trimming stripped 0 bases from V and 6 bases from J, with 3 bases between. CDR3 length: 11 amino acids. CDR3 nucleotides: TGTGCCAGCAGTGAAGCCCTCGAGCAGTACTTC. Translating gives CASSEALEQYF. The full variable domain, in which reference TRBV2 and TRBJ2-7 provide the parts outside the CDR3, is EPEVTQTPSHQVTQMGQEVILRCVPISNHLYFYWYRQILGQKVEFLVSFYNNEISEKSEIFDDQFSVERPDGSNFTLKIRSTKLEDSAMYFCASSEALEQYFGPGTRLTVT.

V is TRBV30 and J is TRBJ2-5; no clear D gene. The closer fit of TRBJ2-7 to the DNA end suggests the J call may be wrong. Germline V gene data show CDR1 as GTSNPN and CDR2 as SVGIG (reference sequence). This CDR3 contains 13 residues. For the CDR3, the DNA is TGTGCCTGGAATCCACCTGTCTCCTACGAGCAGTACTTC. Residues: CAWNPPVSYEQYF.

This clone was observed a single time. CDR3 sequence reads: CASSLEGGDYGYTF. The CDR3 coding sequence is TGTGCCAGCAGCTTGGAAGGGGGCGACTATGGCTACACCTTC. The chain has TRBV5-4 and TRBJ1-2, with 7 bases that match TRBD1. V was clipped by 0 bases and J by 3 bases; unmatched bases: 2. Germline CDR1 SGHNT, CDR2 YYREEE (reference sequence). The CDR3 has 14 residues.

V gene TRBV9 combines with J gene TRBJ2-3, with D perhaps matching TRBD2 (6 bases). CDR1 and CDR2 (germline): SGDLS, YYNGEE. The CDR3 contains 17 residues. Trimming took 0 bases from V and 3 from J, leaving 17 bases between them. In DNA, the CDR3 is TGTGCCAGCAGCGTAGGCCTCGGGAGCGGAGAAACAGATACGCAGTATTTT. As protein: CASSVGLGSGETDTQYF.

The count of this clone is one. The chain couples TRBV5-1 to TRBJ2-3, with TRBD2 matching 10 bases. In germline, CDR1 is SGHRS, CDR2 YFSETQ. The trim removed 0 bases at V and 1 base at J, leaving 2 bases unmatched. The CDR3 length is 16 residues. The CDR3 region has the DNA TGCGCCAGCAGCTTGGCCCTAGCGGGGGGCACAGATACGCAGTATTTT. Its translation is CASSLALAGGTDTQYF. Based on the CDR3 plus reference TRBV5-1 and TRBJ2-3, the full variable domain is KAGVTQTPRYLIKTRGQQVTLSCSPISGHRSVSWYQQTPGQGLQFLFEYFSETQRNKGNFPGRFSGRQFSNSRSEMNVSTLELGDSALYLCASSLALAGGTDTQYFGPGTRLTVL.

With respect to this clone: This may stem from a read error, because a much larger clone lies one nucleotide away. Other DNA sequences of this sample code for an identical CDR3. V is TRBV6-5 and J is TRBJ1-4; D is uncertain. This CDR3 is 13 amino acids long. Germline V lookup: CDR1 MNHEY, CDR2 SVGAGI. The CDR3 DNA reads as TGCGCCAGCAGGCACCGATCGGGTGAAAAACTGTTTTTT. Protein product: CASRHRSGEKLFF.

The gene calls are TRBV27 and TRBJ1-2; perhaps TRBD1 as D (6 bases). V shed 6 bases and J shed 3 bases, with 17 bases lying between them. The germline gives CDR1 MNHEY, CDR2 SMNVEV (reference sequence). The CDR3 is 15 residues long. Here the CDR3 DNA reads TGTGCCAGCAGACCTCAGGGGACCCTAGACTATGGCTACACCTTC. This encodes CASRPQGTLDYGYTF.

The J gene is TRBJ1-1, the V gene TRBV10-2, with TRBD1 identical over 7 bases. Germline trimming cut 7 bases from V and 4 bases from J; bases unmatched to any gene: 9. The germline gives CDR1 WSHSY, CDR2 SAAADI. This CDR3 contains 14 residues. The CDR3: CASTLTGWRTEAFF. The CDR3 coding sequence is TGCGCCAGCACCCTGACAGGGTGGCGCACTGAAGCTTTCTTT.

V gene TRBV14 combines with J gene TRBJ2-2, with a tentative D call TRBD2 (5 bases). Deletions cut 3 bases from V and 6 bases from J, with 14 bases between. There are 15 residues in the CDR3. Per the germline V gene, CDR1 is SGHDN and CDR2 is FVKESK. CDR3 DNA: TGTGCCAGCAGCCAGTGGGTGCAGGAGGCCGGGGAGCTGTTTTTT. Its protein product is CASSQWVQEAGELFF.

The rearrangement joins TRBV10-1 to TRBJ2-2; D is unresolved. V shed 2 bases and J shed 7 bases, with 8 bases lying between them. There are 13 residues in the CDR3. Germline CDR1 WNHNN, CDR2 SYGVQD (reference sequence). The CDR3 DNA sequence: TGCGCCAGCAGTGAGAGTGGAGTCGGGGAGCTGTTTTTT. Amino acids: CASSESGVGELFF.

In regard to this clone: Different DNA sequences within this sample yield the same CDR3. The chain is built from TRBV4-2 and TRBJ2-7, with 10 bases that match TRBD2. Germline lookup yields CDR1 LGHNA and CDR2 YNFKEQ. The CDR3 totals 16 residues. Unmatched junction bases numbered 12, after V lost 4 bases and J lost 6 bases. As DNA, the CDR3 is TGTGCCAGCAGCCGACCGGGACTAGCGAACCCGACCGAGCAGTACTTC. It yields the protein CASSRPGLANPTEQYF.

The rearrangement uses TRBV28 and TRBJ1-3; a weak D match, TRBD1 (6 bases). CDR1 and CDR2 from the germline V gene are MDHEN and SYDVKM. The CDR3 covers 17 residues. The germline V and J ends were trimmed by 5 bases and 0 bases, with 17 bases remaining between them. CDR3 loop: CASSLPGGHLSGNTIYF. CDR3 sequence (DNA): TGTGCCAGCAGTCTCCCCGGGGGGCATCTCTCTGGAAACACCATATATTTT.

V and J are TRBV9 and TRBJ2-7; possibly TRBD2 for D (6 bases). CDR3 size: 15 residues. The V gene's germline CDR1 is SGDLS and CDR2 YYNGEE. Trimming cost V 6 bases and J 1 base, with 17 bases left between them. The CDR3 region has the DNA TGTGCCAGCACCCGCGGGGTAGCGGAATCCTACGAGCAGTACTTC. Its translation: CASTRGVAESYEQYF.

V gene TRBV6-1 combines with J gene TRBJ2-7, with 7 bases matching TRBD2. The CDR3 spans 15 residues. CDR1 and CDR2 from the germline V gene are MNHNS and SASEGT. V gave up 6 bases and J gave up 0 bases; unmatched junction bases: 8. The CDR3 sequence is CASSLVGGSSYEQYF. CDR3 bases: TGTGCCAGCAGCCTTGTGGGCGGGAGCTCCTACGAGCAGTACTTC.

About this clone: The same CDR3 arises from other DNA sequences in this sample as well. The chain is built from TRBV2 and TRBJ2-7; D possibly corresponds to TRBD1 (5 bases). Trimming removed 3 bases at V and 0 bases at J, with 9 bases between. The CDR3 is 14 residues long. Per germline, CDR1 SNHLY and CDR2 FYNNEI. The CDR3 sequence: CASSDQGVSYEQYF. CDR3 sequence (DNA): TGTGCCAGCAGTGACCAGGGTGTCTCCTACGAGCAGTACTTC.

The J gene is TRBJ1-2, the V gene TRBV6-5, with 7 bases that match TRBD1. The J segment lost 4 bases and the V segment lost 2 bases, leaving 4 bases of the junction unmatched. The CDR3 is 14 amino acids. Germline V CDR1 and CDR2: MNHEY, SVGAGI. In DNA form, the CDR3 reads TGTGCCAGCAGTTACGAGGGACAGAGCTATGGCTACACCTTC. Amino acids: CASSYEGQSYGYTF.

The rearrangement links TRBV28 to TRBJ2-7; TRBD2 might be the D (5 bases). V was shortened by 4 bases and J by 3 bases, with 7 bases between the two germline ends. This CDR3 has 12 amino acids. The V gene's germline CDR1 is MDHEN and CDR2 SYDVKM. The CDR3 DNA reads as TGTGCCAGCAGTTCCGGGAACTACGAGCAGTACTTC. It yields the protein CASSSGNYEQYF.

The chain carries TRBV19 and TRBJ1-6; the D is unclear. V was shortened by 6 bases and J by 8 bases, with 17 bases between the two germline ends. Germline CDR1 reads LNHDA; CDR2 reads SQIVND (reference sequence). This CDR3 spans 15 amino acids. CDR3: CASSLIAVADSPLHF. Here the CDR3 DNA reads TGTGCCAGTAGCCTCATCGCTGTGGCTGATTCACCCCTCCACTTT. The complete variable domain, with remaining parts taken from reference TRBV19 and TRBJ1-6, reads DGGITQSPKYLFRKEGQNVTLSCEQNLNHDAMYWYRQDPGQGLRLIYYSQIVNDFQKGDIAEGYSVSREKKESFPLTVTSAQKNPTAFYLCASSLIAVADSPLHFGNGTRLTVT.

This clone was observed a handful of times. V and J are TRBV28 and TRBJ2-1; 8 bases line up with TRBD2. Germline-derived CDR1 and CDR2 are MDHEN and SYDVKM. Trimming removed 2 bases from V and 9 bases from J; junction bases left unmatched: 9. This CDR3 has 15 residues. In DNA, the CDR3 is TGTGCCAGCAGTTTACCACGGACTAGCTCGGGTGAGCAGTTCTTC. Protein sequence: CASSLPRTSSGEQFF.

The chain couples TRBV6-4 to TRBJ1-6; unclear D gene. Trimming left V 8 bases short and J 7 bases short, with 12 bases between. This CDR3 is 13 amino acids long. Germline V gene data show CDR1 as MRHNA and CDR2 as SNTAGT. CDR3 DNA: TGTGCCAGCTCCGCAGGTGTGAATTCACCCCTCCACTTT. It is translated as CASSAGVNSPLHF.